These 24 T cell receptor beta chains originate from one sample sequenced in a study of technical replicates of blood from a few donors. Produced via immunoSEQ multiplex PCR; TCRdb's table is partial and in-frame only. The table includes 60,000 to 65,000 clones, around 85% detected once. Input material: PBMCs. The receptors were gathered from a human donor in good health. Some clones in this sample may be carry-over from other donors' samples.

V is TRBV9 and J is TRBJ2-3, with D possibly matching TRBD1 (5 bases). The length of the CDR3 is 15 residues. The V gene's germline CDR1 is SGDLS and CDR2 YYNGEE. V lost 0 bases, J lost 2 bases, and 10 bases lay in between. Written as DNA, the CDR3 is TGTGCCAGCAGCGTAGGGAAAGGGGTCACAGATACGCAGTATTTT. Its protein is CASSVGKGVTDTQYF. Complete variable domain (other parts from reference TRBV9 and TRBJ2-3): DSGVTQTPKHLITATGQRVTLRCSPRSGDLSVYWYQQSLDQGLQFLIQYYNGEERAKGNILERFSAQQFPDLHSELNLSSLELGDSALYFCASSVGKGVTDTQYFGPGTRLTVL.

The genes are TRBV27 and TRBJ1-2; 7 nucleotides align to TRBD1. Germline CDR1 is MNHEY and CDR2 is SMNVEV (reference sequence). V was pared by 5 bases and J by 7 bases, with 4 bases of the junction left unmatched. This CDR3 comprises 12 residues. In DNA, the CDR3 is TGTGCCAGCAGTAGACAGGGTAGTGGCTACACCTTC. It is translated as CASSRQGSGYTF.

This clone was detected only once. The chain combines TRBV5-1 with TRBJ2-5; TRBD2 matches at 7 bases. V lost 4 bases, J lost 1 base, and 4 bases stayed unmatched. Germline CDR1 and CDR2: SGHRS and YFSETQ. CDR3 size: 14 residues. The CDR3 DNA reads TGCGCCAGCAGCCCATCGGGGGGCCAAGAGACCCAGTACTTC. Encoded protein: CASSPSGGQETQYF.

The chain combines TRBV19 with TRBJ2-5, with D uncertain. Trimming stripped 3 bases from V and 4 bases from J, with 15 bases between. CDR1 is LNHDA, CDR2 SQIVND, per germline (reference sequence). This CDR3 comprises 15 residues. This CDR3 reads CASSISPLMRETQYF. The CDR3, as DNA: TGTGCCAGTAGTATTAGTCCCCTGATGAGAGAGACCCAGTACTTC. The variable domain in full, with the rest retrieved from reference TRBV19 and TRBJ2-5, is DGGITQSPKYLFRKEGQNVTLSCEQNLNHDAMYWYRQDPGQGLRLIYYSQIVNDFQKGDIAEGYSVSREKKESFPLTVTSAQKNPTAFYLCASSISPLMRETQYFGPGTRLLVL.

The rearrangement uses TRBV7-2 and TRBJ1-5; D possibly corresponds to TRBD1 (6 bases). This CDR3 is built from 17 residues. The V end was cut by 5 bases, the J end by 2 bases, with 19 bases between. Per germline, CDR1 SGHTA and CDR2 FQGNSA. The CDR3 is CASSIRRGADGNQPQHF. The CDR3 nucleotides are TGTGCCAGCAGCATACGCCGGGGGGCGGACGGCAATCAGCCCCAGCATTTT.

This chain joins TRBV5-4 and TRBJ1-2; D is unclear. V was cut by 0 bases and J by 2 bases, with 5 bases left in between. This CDR3 region has 13 residues. Per the germline V gene, CDR1 is SGHNT and CDR2 is YYREEE (reference sequence). CDR3 DNA: TGTGCCAGCAGCTTGGGGCAAAACTATGGCTACACCTTC. Translated, it gives CASSLGQNYGYTF.

The chain combines TRBV4-1 with TRBJ1-6; no clear D gene. The CDR3 consists of 16 residues. V was shortened by 1 base and J by 9 bases, with 16 bases between the two germline ends. The germline V gene encodes CDR1 MGHRA and CDR2 YSYEKL. The chain's CDR3 is CASSQVPAPGISPLHF. In DNA, the CDR3 is TGCGCCAGCAGCCAAGTCCCCGCCCCGGGTATTTCACCCCTCCACTTT.

This clone was counted once. The gene calls are TRBV2 and TRBJ2-4; TRBD2 matches 13 bases. Per germline, CDR1 SNHLY and CDR2 FYNNEI. The CDR3 spans 20 residues. With 6 bases clipped from V and 0 bases from J, the junction kept 14 bases outside the gene matches. The CDR3 nucleotides read TGTGCCAGCAGCCCTGATGGACTAGCGGGGGTACAACTAGCCAAAAACATTCAGTACTTC. It encodes CASSPDGLAGVQLAKNIQYF.

V and J are TRBV10-3 and TRBJ2-2; 9 bases align to TRBD2. CDR3 length equals 17 residues. The germline V gene has CDR1 ENHRY and CDR2 SYGVKD. With V trimmed by 4 bases and J by 0 bases, 6 bases remained unmatched. In nucleotides, the CDR3 is TGTGCCATCAGTGGCGCTAGCGGGGTAACGAACACCGGGGAGCTGTTTTTT. Amino acids: CAISGASGVTNTGELFF.

This clone was seen a few times. The rearrangement joins TRBV2 to TRBJ2-4; 12 nucleotides line up with TRBD2. CDR3 length: 14 residues. Unmatched junction bases numbered 5, after V lost 8 bases and J lost 6 bases. Germline V gives CDR1 SNHLY, CDR2 FYNNEI. Here the CDR3 reads CASGTSGRLNIQYF. As DNA, the CDR3 is TGTGCCAGCGGGACTAGCGGGCGGCTAAACATTCAGTACTTC. Combining the CDR3 with reference TRBV2 and TRBJ2-4 gives the whole variable domain EPEVTQTPSHQVTQMGQEVILRCVPISNHLYFYWYRQILGQKVEFLVSFYNNEISEKSEIFDDQFSVERPDGSNFTLKIRSTKLEDSAMYFCASGTSGRLNIQYFGAGTRLSVL.

J is TRBJ1-6 and V is TRBV18; 9 nucleotides line up with TRBD1. The V segment lost 2 bases and the J segment 7 bases; nucleotides outside the gene matches: 3. Germline loops: CDR1 KGHSH, CDR2 LQKENI. The CDR3 extends over 15 amino acids. DNA of the CDR3: TGTGCCAGCTCACCAATCGGGACAGGGAATTCACCCCTCCACTTT. This gives the protein CASSPIGTGNSPLHF.

J is TRBJ1-6 and V is TRBV27; a possible D gene is TRBD1 (5 bases). Between the trimmed V and J ends, which lost 2 bases and 6 bases, there was a span of 8 bases. CDR1 MNHEY and CDR2 SMNVEV come from the germline V gene (reference sequence). The CDR3 is 14 residues long. Here the CDR3 reads CASSLAGFNSPLHF. As DNA, the CDR3 is TGTGCCAGCAGTTTAGCAGGGTTTAATTCACCCCTCCACTTT.

The chain combines TRBV7-2 with TRBJ2-7; D may be TRBD2 (6 bases). This CDR3 spans 13 amino acids. The germline V and J ends were trimmed by 4 bases and 2 bases, with 9 bases remaining between them. CDR1 is SGHTA, CDR2 FQGNSA, per germline. CDR3 region: CASSWGGTYEQYF. The CDR3 DNA is TGTGCCAGCAGCTGGGGCGGGACCTACGAGCAGTACTTC. Complete variable domain (other parts from reference TRBV7-2 and TRBJ2-7): GAGVSQSPSNKVTEKGKDVELRCDPISGHTALYWYRQSLGQGLEFLIYFQGNSAPDKSGLPSDRFSAERTGGSVSTLTIQRTQQEDSAVYLCASSWGGTYEQYFGPGTRLTVT.

V usage is TRBV7-8 and J usage is TRBJ2-1; possible D gene TRBD2, 6 bases. The germline V gene has CDR1 SGHVS and CDR2 FQNEAQ. CDR3 length equals 17 residues. Between the trimmed V and J ends, which lost 0 bases and 0 bases, there was a span of 12 bases. The CDR3 bases are TGTGCCAGCAGCTTAGCGTCCCCCGGGAGCTCCTACAATGAGCAGTTCTTC. It specifies CASSLASPGSSYNEQFF.

The chain joins TRBV6-1 to TRBJ2-4, with 7 bases matching TRBD1. This CDR3 has 13 residues. The V gene end was trimmed by 6 bases and the J gene end by 5 bases; junction bases not matched to a gene: 4. Germline CDR1 and CDR2: MNHNS and SASEGT. The chain's CDR3 is CASRNRGQNIQYF. The CDR3, as DNA: TGTGCCAGCAGAAACAGGGGACAAAACATTCAGTACTTC.

This rearrangement joins TRBV9 to TRBJ2-5; TRBD2 matches 8 bases. The germline V gene has CDR1 SGDLS and CDR2 YYNGEE. Trimming at V came to 0 bases and at J to 5 bases, leaving 6 bases not matched to a gene. The CDR3 has 15 amino acids. CDR3 bases: TGTGCCAGCAGCGTAGGGCCTAGCGGGTCGGAGACCCAGTACTTC. This sequence encodes CASSVGPSGSETQYF. Using reference TRBV9 and TRBJ2-5 for the parts outside the CDR3, the full variable domain is DSGVTQTPKHLITATGQRVTLRCSPRSGDLSVYWYQQSLDQGLQFLIQYYNGEERAKGNILERFSAQQFPDLHSELNLSSLELGDSALYFCASSVGPSGSETQYFGPGTRLLVL.

The table lists this clone with a count of one. The chain employs TRBV21-1 and TRBJ2-7; TRBD1, the table's D call, was not compared with the DNA. TRBV21-1 is a recognized pseudogene. CDR3 length equals 14 residues. The CDR3 region is CASRNVDLHYEQYF. CDR3 in DNA: TGTGCCAGCAGAAATGTCGATTTACACTACGAGCAGTACTTC.

The gene calls are TRBV9 and TRBJ2-2, with 9 bases that match TRBD2. V lost 0 bases, J lost 4 bases, and 7 bases stayed unmatched. From germline, CDR1 is SGDLS and CDR2 YYNGEE. This CDR3 spans 17 amino acids. DNA of the CDR3: TGTGCCAGCAGCGTAGCTAGGCGCGGGGGGGTCACCGGGGAGCTGTTTTTT. Encoded protein: CASSVARRGGVTGELFF.

This sequence joins TRBV27 and TRBJ1-2; D perhaps matches TRBD1 (5 bases). This CDR3 contains 14 residues. Trimming removed 5 bases at V and 4 bases at J, with 14 bases between. CDR1 is MNHEY, CDR2 SMNVEV, per germline (reference sequence). This chain's CDR3 is CASSRNTGLYGYTF. The CDR3, as DNA: TGTGCCAGCAGTCGCAATACAGGCCTCTATGGCTACACCTTC.

This clone was seen only a few times. This chain links TRBV6-1 with TRBJ1-1; 7 nucleotides align to TRBD1. Germline CDR1 reads MNHNS; CDR2 reads SASEGT. V gave up 6 bases and J gave up 10 bases; unmatched junction bases: 11. This CDR3 region has 13 residues. The CDR3 bases are TGTGCCAGCAGGAGACAGGGATTTGACTTAGCTTTCTTT. It yields the protein CASRRQGFDLAFF.

The V and J genes are TRBV5-1 and TRBJ1-3, with D unclear. Germline-derived CDR1 and CDR2 are SGHRS and YFSETQ. V lost 0 bases and J 10 bases, leaving 11 bases between the germline ends. This CDR3 comprises 13 residues. The CDR3 sequence is CASSLDSGRTIYF. The CDR3 coding sequence is TGCGCCAGCAGCTTGGACTCGGGAAGGACCATATATTTT. Variable domain in full (rest from reference TRBV5-1 and TRBJ1-3): KAGVTQTPRYLIKTRGQQVTLSCSPISGHRSVSWYQQTPGQGLQFLFEYFSETQRNKGNFPGRFSGRQFSNSRSEMNVSTLELGDSALYLCASSLDSGRTIYFGEGSWLTVV.

The chain links TRBV7-2 to TRBJ1-2; D call uncertain. The ends were cut back, 0 bases at V and 8 bases at J, with 13 bases in the middle. Per the germline V gene, CDR1 is SGHTA and CDR2 is FQGNSA. The CDR3 is 14 amino acids. Here the CDR3 reads CASSLAGRAQGYTF. The CDR3 DNA reads TGTGCCAGCAGCTTAGCAGGGAGGGCGCAGGGCTACACCTTC. Full variable domain (remainder filled in from reference TRBV7-2 and TRBJ1-2): GAGVSQSPSNKVTEKGKDVELRCDPISGHTALYWYRQSLGQGLEFLIYFQGNSAPDKSGLPSDRFSAERTGGSVSTLTIQRTQQEDSAVYLCASSLAGRAQGYTFGSGTRLTVV.

The rearrangement links TRBV4-2 to TRBJ1-1; TRBD1 aligns across 8 bases. This CDR3 is built from 18 residues. Germline loops: CDR1 LGHNA, CDR2 YNFKEQ. V lost 0 bases to trimming and J lost 3 bases; unmatched junction nucleotides: 12. CDR3 coding DNA: TGTGCCAGCAGCCAAGAACCGGGAGTAGTGGACAGGGACACTGAAGCTTTCTTT. Translation: CASSQEPGVVDRDTEAFF.

This rearrangement joins TRBV11-2 to TRBJ2-6; 7 bases are a match to TRBD2. V shed 5 bases, J shed 3 bases, and the junction held 4 bases outside the gene matches. The V gene's germline CDR1 is SGHAT and CDR2 FQNNGV. This CDR3 is built from 15 residues. CDR3 coding DNA: TGTGCCAGCAGCCCCAGGGAGGGTGGGGCCAACGTCCTGACTTTC. Translation gives CASSPREGGANVLTF. The entire variable domain, with the rest obtained from reference TRBV11-2 and TRBJ2-6, is as follows: EAGVAQSPRYKIIEKRQSVAFWCNPISGHATLYWYQQILGQGPKLLIQFQNNGVVDDSQLPKDRFSAERLKGVDSTLKIQPAKLEDSAVYLCASSPREGGANVLTFGAGSRLTVL.